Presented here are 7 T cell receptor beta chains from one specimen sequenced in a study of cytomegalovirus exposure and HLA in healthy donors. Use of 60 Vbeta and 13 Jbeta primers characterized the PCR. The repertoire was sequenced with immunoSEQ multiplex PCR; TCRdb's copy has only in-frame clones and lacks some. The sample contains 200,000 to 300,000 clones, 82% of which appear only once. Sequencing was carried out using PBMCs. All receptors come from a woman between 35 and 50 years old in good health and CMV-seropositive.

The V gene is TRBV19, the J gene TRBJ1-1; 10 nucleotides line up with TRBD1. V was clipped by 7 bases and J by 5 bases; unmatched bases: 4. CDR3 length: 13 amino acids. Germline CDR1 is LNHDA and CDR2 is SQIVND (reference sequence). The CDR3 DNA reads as TGTGCCAGTAATCGACAGGGGGCAACTGAAGCTTTCTTT. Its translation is CASNRQGATEAFF.

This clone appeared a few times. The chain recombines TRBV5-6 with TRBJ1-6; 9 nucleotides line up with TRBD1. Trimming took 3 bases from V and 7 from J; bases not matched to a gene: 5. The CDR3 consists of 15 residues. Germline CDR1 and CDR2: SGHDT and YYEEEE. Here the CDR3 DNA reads TGTGCCAGCAGCTGGGGCGGGACAGGGAATTCACCCCTCCACTTT. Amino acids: CASSWGGTGNSPLHF.

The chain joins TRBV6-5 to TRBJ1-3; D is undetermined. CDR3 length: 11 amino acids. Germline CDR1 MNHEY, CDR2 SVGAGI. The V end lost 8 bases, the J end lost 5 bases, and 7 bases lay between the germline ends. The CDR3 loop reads CASGWRNTIYF. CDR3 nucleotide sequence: TGTGCCAGCGGTTGGCGAAACACCATATATTTT.

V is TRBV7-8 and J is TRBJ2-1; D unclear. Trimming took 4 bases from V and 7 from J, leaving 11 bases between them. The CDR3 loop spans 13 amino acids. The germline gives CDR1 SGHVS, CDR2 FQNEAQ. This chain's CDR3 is CASSWAKKNEQFF. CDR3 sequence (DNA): TGTGCCAGCAGCTGGGCCAAGAAGAATGAGCAGTTCTTC.

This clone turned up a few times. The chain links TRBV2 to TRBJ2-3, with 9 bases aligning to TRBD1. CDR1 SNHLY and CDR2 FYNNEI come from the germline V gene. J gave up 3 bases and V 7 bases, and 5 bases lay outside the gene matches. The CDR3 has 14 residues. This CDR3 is CASTGQGRTDTQYF. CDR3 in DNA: TGTGCCAGCACCGGACAGGGGAGAACAGATACGCAGTATTTT. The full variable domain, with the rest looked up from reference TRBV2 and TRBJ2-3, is EPEVTQTPSHQVTQMGQEVILRCVPISNHLYFYWYRQILGQKVEFLVSFYNNEISEKSEIFDDQFSVERPDGSNFTLKIRSTKLEDSAMYFCASTGQGRTDTQYFGPGTRLTVL.

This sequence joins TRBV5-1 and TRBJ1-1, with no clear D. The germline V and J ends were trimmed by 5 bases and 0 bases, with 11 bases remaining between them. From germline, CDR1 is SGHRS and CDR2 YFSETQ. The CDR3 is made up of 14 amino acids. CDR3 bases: TGCGCCAGCAGGTCTAAGATCGTGAACACTGAAGCTTTCTTT. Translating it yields CASRSKIVNTEAFF.

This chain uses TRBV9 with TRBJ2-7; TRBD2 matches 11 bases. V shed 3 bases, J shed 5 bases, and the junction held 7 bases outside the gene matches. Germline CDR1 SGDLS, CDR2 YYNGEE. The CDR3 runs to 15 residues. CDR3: CASSGSGRAGDEQYF. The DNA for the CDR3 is TGTGCCAGCAGCGGTAGCGGGAGGGCCGGCGACGAGCAGTACTTC.